This T cell receptor (beta chain) was documented in a study of immune reconstitution after stem cell transplant in scleroderma. In this sample, this clonotype is medium-sized. V gave up 2 bases and J gave up 5 bases, with 10 bases separating them. Germline loops: CDR1 SGHTA, CDR2 FQGTGA. The CDR3 runs to 14 residues. TCRdb redid the calling of the RT-PCR reads with MiXCR, one entry per CDR3 protein. The sample holds 1,500 to 2,000 distinct CDR3 sequences, approximately 4% seen once. The receptor was derived from a male donor with systemic sclerosis. V usage is TRBV7-3 and J usage is TRBJ2-1; a possible D gene is TRBD1 (6 bases). The material was obtained before or after autologous hematopoietic stem cell transplantation (not recorded which). The chain's CDR3 is CASSLSRDNNEQFF. The CDR3 DNA is TGTGCCAGCAGCTTATCCCGGGACAACAATGAGCAGTTCTTC. Full variable domain (rest looked up from reference TRBV7-3 and TRBJ2-1): GAGVSQTPSNKVTEKGKYVELRCDPISGHTALYWYRQSLGQGPEFLIYFQGTGAADDSGLPNDRFFAVRPEGSVSTLKIQRTERGDSAVYLCASSLSRDNNEQFFGPGTRLTVL.